Following are 2 T cell receptor beta chains from one sample sequenced in a study of T cell repertoires in cytomegalovirus infection. TCRdb itself ran the reads through MiXCR, one entry per CDR3 protein. This table has roughly 920,000 distinct CDR3 sequences, around 31% appearing once. Antigen specificity for these receptors is unknown. The sample in question was cultured CD8+ T cells from PBMCs, obtained from culture after CMV antigen stimulation. The receptor source for this set is a human donor in good health (CMV status not recorded). Some clones in this sample may be carry-over from other donors' samples.

As to this clonotype: Compared with germline, one end of the junction differs, possibly owing to a read error. V usage is TRBV7-9 and J usage is TRBJ2-1; D perhaps matches TRBD1 (5 bases). The CDR3 consists of 15 residues. CDR1 SEHNR and CDR2 FQNEAQ come from the germline V gene (reference sequence). The CDR3 spells CASSLLGVKDNGQFF. Here the CDR3 DNA reads TGTGCCAGCAGCTTATTAGGGGTAAAGGACAATGGGCAGTTCTTC.

This clonotype was seen ten or more times. The chain uses TRBV7-8 and TRBJ2-5; the D is unclear. Germline V lookup: CDR1 SGHVS, CDR2 FQNEAQ. V was clipped by 2 bases and J by 4 bases, with 11 bases between them. CDR3 length equals 14 residues. The CDR3 sequence: CASSLRRASETQYF. CDR3 DNA: TGTGCCAGCAGCTTAAGAAGGGCCTCAGAGACCCAGTACTTC.